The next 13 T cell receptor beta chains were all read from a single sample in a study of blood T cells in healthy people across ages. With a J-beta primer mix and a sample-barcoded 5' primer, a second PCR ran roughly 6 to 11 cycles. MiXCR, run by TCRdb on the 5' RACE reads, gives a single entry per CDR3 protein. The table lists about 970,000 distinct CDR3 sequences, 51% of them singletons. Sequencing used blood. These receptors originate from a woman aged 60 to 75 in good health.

The CDR3 sequence is CASRSRNRDEQFF. CDR3 DNA: TGTGCCAGCAGATCCCGAAACCGAGATGAGCAGTTCTTC. J is TRBJ2-1 and V is TRBV6-2 or TRBV6-3; D gene uncertain. The germline V and J ends were trimmed by 6 bases and 8 bases, with 14 bases remaining between them. CDR1 and CDR2 (germline): MNHEY, SVGEGT. This CDR3 contains 13 residues.

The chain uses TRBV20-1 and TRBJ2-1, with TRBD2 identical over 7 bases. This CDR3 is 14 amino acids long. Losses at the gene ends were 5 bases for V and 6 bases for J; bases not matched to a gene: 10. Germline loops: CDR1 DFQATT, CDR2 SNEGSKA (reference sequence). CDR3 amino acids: CSAAREAASNEQFF. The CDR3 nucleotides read TGCAGTGCTGCACGGGAGGCGGCGAGCAATGAGCAGTTCTTC.

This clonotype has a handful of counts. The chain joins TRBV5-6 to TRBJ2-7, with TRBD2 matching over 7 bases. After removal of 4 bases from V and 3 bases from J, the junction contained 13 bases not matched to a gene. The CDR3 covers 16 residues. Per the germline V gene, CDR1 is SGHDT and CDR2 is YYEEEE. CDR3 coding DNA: TGTGCCAGCAGCCCACCCGGGACTACCGAATACTACGAGCAGTACTTC. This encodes CASSPPGTTEYYEQYF.

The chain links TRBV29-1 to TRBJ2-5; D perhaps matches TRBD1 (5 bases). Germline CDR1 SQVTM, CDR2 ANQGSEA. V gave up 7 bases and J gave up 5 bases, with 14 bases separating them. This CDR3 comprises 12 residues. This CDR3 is CSDRGAGETQYF. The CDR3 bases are TGCAGCGATCGAGGCGCAGGGGAGACCCAGTACTTC.

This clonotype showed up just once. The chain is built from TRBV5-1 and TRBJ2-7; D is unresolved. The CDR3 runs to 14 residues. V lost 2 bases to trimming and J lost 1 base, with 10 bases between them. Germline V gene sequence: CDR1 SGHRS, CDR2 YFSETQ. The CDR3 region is CASSFSPGSYEQYF. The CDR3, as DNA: TGCGCCAGCAGCTTCAGCCCAGGTTCCTACGAGCAGTACTTC.

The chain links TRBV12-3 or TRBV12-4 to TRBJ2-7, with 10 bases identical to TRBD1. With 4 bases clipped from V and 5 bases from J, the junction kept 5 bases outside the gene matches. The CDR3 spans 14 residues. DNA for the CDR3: TGTGCCAGCAGTTCCGGGACAGGGGCCCACGAGCAGTACTTC. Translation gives CASSSGTGAHEQYF.

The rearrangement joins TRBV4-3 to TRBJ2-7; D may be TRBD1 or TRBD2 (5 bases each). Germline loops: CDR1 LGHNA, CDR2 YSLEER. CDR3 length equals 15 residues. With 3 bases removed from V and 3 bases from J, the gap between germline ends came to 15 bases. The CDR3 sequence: CASSQDRDALYEQYF. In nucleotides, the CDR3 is TGCGCCAGCAGCCAGGACCGGGACGCGCTCTACGAGCAGTACTTC.

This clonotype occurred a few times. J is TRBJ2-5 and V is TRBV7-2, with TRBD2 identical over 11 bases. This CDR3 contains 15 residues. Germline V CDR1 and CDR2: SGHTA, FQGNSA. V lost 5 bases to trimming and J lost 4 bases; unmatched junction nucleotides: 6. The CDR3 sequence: CASSLSGRARETQYF. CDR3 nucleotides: TGTGCCAGCAGCCTTAGCGGGAGGGCCAGAGAGACCCAGTACTTC.

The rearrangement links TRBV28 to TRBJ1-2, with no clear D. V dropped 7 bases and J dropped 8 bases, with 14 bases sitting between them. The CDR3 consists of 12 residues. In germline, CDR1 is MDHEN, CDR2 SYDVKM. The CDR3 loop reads CASTATMRGYTF. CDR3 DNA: TGTGCCAGCACCGCAACAATGAGGGGCTACACCTTC.

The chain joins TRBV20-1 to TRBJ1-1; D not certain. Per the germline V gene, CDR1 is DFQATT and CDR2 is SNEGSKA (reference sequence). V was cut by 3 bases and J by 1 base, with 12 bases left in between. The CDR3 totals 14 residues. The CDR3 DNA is TGCAGTGCTAGTAGAGGAACCTGGAACACTGAAGCTTTCTTT. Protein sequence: CSASRGTWNTEAFF.

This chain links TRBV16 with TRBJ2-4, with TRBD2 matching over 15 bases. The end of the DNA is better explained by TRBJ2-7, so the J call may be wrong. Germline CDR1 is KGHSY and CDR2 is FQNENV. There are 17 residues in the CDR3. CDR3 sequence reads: CASSQSSGTSGRHEQYF. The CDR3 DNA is TGTGCCAGCAGCCAATCAAGTGGGACTAGCGGGAGGCACGAGCAGTACTTC.

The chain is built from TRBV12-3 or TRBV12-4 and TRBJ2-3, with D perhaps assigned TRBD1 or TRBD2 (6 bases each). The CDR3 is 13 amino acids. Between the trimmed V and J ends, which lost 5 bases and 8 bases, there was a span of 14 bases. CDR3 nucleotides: TGTGCCAGCAGTGTACACCGGGGGCCTACGCAGTATTTT. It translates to CASSVHRGPTQYF.

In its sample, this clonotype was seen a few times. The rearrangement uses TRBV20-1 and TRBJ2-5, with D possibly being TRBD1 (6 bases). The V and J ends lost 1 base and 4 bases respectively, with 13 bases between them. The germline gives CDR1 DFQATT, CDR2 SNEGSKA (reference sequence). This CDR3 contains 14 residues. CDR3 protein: CSARGSRQVETQYF. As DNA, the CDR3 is TGCAGTGCTAGAGGGAGTAGACAGGTAGAGACCCAGTACTTC.